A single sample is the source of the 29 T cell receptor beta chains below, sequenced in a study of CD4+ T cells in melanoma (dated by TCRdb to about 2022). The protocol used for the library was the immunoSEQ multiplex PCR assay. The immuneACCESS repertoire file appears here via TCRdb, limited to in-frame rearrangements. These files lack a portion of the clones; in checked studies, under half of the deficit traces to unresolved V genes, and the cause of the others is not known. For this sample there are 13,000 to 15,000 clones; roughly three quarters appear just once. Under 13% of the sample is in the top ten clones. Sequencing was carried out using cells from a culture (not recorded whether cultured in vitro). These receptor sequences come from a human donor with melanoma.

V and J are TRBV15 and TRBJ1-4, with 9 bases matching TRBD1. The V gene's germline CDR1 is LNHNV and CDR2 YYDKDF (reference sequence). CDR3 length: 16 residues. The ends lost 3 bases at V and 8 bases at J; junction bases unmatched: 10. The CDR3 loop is CATSRGTGTGKEKLFF. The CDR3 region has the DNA TGTGCCACCAGCAGGGGGACCGGGACAGGGAAGGAAAAACTGTTTTTT.

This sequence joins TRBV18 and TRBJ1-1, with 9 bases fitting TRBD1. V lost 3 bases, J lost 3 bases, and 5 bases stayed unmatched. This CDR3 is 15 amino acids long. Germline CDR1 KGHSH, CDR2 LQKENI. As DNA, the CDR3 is TGTGCCAGCTCACCTTGGGACAGGGCGGACACTGAAGCTTTCTTT. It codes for CASSPWDRADTEAFF.

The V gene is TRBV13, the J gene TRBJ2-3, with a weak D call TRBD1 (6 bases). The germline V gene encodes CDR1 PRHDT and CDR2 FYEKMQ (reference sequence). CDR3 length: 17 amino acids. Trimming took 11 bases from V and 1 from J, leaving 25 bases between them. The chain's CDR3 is CARQTGPFTEGTDTQYF. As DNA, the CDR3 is TGTGCCCGTCAGACAGGACCCTTTACGGAGGGCACAGATACGCAGTATTTT.

CDR3 sequence reads: CASSRTATDLYEQYF. Here the CDR3 DNA reads TGTGCCAGCTCACGGACGGCGACAGACCTCTACGAGCAGTACTTC. The chain carries TRBV18 and TRBJ2-7; perhaps TRBD1 as D (5 bases). Germline assignment: CDR1 KGHSH and CDR2 LQKENI. This CDR3 comprises 15 residues. V was pared by 4 bases and J by 3 bases, with 16 bases between.

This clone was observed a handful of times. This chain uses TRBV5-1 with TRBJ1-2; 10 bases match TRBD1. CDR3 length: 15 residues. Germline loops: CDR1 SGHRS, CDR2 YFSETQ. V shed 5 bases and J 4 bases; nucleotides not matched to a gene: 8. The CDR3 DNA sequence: TGCGCCAGCAGACTTACCGGGACAGGGGTCTATGGCTACACCTTC. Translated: CASRLTGTGVYGYTF.

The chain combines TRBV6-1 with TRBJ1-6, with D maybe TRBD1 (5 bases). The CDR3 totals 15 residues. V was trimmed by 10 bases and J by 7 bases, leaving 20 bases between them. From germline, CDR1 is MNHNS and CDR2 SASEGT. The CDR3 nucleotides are TGTGCCACCAGCCGGGACCTCGGTTGGAATTCACCCCTCCACTTT. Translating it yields CATSRDLGWNSPLHF.

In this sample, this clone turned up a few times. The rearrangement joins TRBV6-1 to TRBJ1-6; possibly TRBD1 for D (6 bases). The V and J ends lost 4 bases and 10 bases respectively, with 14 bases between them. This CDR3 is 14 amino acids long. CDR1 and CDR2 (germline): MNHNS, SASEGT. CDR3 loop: CASSAGQSYSPLHF. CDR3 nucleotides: TGTGCCAGCAGTGCAGGACAGAGTTACTCACCCCTCCACTTT.

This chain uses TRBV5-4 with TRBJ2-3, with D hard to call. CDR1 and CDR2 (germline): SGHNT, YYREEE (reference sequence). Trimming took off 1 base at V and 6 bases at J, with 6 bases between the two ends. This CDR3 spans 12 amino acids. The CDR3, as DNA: TGTGCCAGCAGCTTGTCGGCGGATACGCAGTATTTT. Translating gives CASSLSADTQYF.

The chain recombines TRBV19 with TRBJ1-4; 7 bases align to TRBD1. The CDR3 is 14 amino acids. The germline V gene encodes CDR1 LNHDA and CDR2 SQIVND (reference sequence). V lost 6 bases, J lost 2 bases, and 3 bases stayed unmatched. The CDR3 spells CASRQGDTNEKLFF. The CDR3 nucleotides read TGTGCCAGTAGGCAGGGGGACACTAATGAAAAACTGTTTTTT. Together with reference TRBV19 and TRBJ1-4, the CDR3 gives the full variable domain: DGGITQSPKYLFRKEGQNVTLSCEQNLNHDAMYWYRQDPGQGLRLIYYSQIVNDFQKGDIAEGYSVSREKKESFPLTVTSAQKNPTAFYLCASRQGDTNEKLFFGSGTQLSVL.

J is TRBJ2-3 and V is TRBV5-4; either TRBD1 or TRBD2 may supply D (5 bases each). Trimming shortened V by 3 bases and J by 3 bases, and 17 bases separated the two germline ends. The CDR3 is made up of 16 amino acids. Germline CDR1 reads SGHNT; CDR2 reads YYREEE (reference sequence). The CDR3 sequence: CASSSGTSRGTDTQYF. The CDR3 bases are TGTGCCAGCAGCTCCGGGACCTCCCGGGGTACAGATACGCAGTATTTT.

For the CDR3, the DNA is TGTGCCAGCAGTCCGATGTTAGGACAGGGATTTTCGGGTGGCTACACCTTC. Translation: CASSPMLGQGFSGGYTF. The chain couples TRBV28 to TRBJ1-2; TRBD1 matches at 8 bases. With 5 bases clipped from V and 7 bases from J, the junction kept 18 bases outside the gene matches. The CDR3 is made up of 17 amino acids. Germline V gene data show CDR1 as MDHEN and CDR2 as SYDVKM.

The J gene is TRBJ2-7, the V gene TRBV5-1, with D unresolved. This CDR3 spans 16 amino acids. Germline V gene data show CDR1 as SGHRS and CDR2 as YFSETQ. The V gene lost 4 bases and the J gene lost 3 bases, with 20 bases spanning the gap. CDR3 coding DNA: TGCGCCAGCAGCCCCACGTCACTCGACTGGGACTACGAGCAGTACTTC. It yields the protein CASSPTSLDWDYEQYF.

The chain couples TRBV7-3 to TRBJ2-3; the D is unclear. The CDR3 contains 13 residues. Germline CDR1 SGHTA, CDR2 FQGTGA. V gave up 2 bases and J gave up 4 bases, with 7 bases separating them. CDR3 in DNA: TGTGCCAGCAGCTTAGCAAAGCCAGATACGCAGTATTTT. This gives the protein CASSLAKPDTQYF.

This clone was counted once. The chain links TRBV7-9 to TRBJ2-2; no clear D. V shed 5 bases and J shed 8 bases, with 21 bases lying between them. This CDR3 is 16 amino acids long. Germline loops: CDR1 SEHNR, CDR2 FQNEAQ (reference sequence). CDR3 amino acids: CASSPPYRTSRGELFF. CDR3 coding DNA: TGTGCCAGCAGCCCCCCTTACCGGACCTCCCGAGGGGAGCTGTTTTTT.

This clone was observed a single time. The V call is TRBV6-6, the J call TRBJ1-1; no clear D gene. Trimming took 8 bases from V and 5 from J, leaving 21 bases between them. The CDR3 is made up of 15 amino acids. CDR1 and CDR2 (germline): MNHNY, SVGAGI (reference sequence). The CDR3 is CASSLLEGGVTEAFF. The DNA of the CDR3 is TGTGCCAGCTCACTGTTAGAGGGTGGAGTGACTGAAGCTTTCTTT.

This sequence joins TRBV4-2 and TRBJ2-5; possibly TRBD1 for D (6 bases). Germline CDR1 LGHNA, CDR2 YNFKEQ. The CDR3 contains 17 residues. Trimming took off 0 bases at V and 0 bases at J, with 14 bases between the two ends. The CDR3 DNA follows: TGTGCCAGCAGCCAAGATAACGGGGACATGTACCAAGAGACCCAGTACTTC. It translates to CASSQDNGDMYQETQYF.

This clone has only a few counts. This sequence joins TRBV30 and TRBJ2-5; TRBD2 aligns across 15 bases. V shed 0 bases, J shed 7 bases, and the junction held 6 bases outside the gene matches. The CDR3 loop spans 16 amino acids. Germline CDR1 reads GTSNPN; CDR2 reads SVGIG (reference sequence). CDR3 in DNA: TGTGCCTGGAGTGTACCGGGACTAGCGGGGGGCCGGACCCAGTACTTC. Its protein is CAWSVPGLAGGRTQYF.

The CDR3 DNA is TGTGCCAGTAGTATAGATACAGGGGGCAGTTCACCCCTCCACTTT. This codes for CASSIDTGGSSPLHF. This chain joins TRBV19 and TRBJ1-6; 9 bases fit TRBD1. The J segment lost 9 bases and the V segment lost 0 bases, leaving 3 bases of the junction unmatched. CDR3 length: 15 residues. Germline CDR1 and CDR2: LNHDA and SQIVND (reference sequence).

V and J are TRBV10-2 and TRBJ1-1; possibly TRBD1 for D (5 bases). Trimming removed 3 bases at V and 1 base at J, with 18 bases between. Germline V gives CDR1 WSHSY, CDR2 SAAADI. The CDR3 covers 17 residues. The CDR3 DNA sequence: TGCGCCAGCAGTGACCACAGCTGGGGACCCGAGAACACTGAAGCTTTCTTT. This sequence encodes CASSDHSWGPENTEAFF.

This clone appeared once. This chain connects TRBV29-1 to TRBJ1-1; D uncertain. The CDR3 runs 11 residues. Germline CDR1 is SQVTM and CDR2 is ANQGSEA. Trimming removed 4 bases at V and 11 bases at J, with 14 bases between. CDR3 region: CSVVAAEFAFF. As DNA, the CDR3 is TGCAGCGTTGTGGCGGCAGAGTTTGCTTTCTTT. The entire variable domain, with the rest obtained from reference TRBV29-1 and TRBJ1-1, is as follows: SAVISQKPSRDICQRGTSLTIQCQVDSQVTMMFWYRQQPGQSLTLIATANQGSEATYESGFVIDKFPISRPNLTFSTLTVSNMSPEDSSIYLCSVVAAEFAFFGQGTRLTVV.

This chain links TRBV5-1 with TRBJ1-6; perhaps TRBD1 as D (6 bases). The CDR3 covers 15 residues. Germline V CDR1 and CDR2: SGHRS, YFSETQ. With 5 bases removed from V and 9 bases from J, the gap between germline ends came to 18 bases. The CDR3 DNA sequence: TGCGCCAGCAGAGCCCCGGGGACAAAGATTTCACCCCTCCACTTT. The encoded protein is CASRAPGTKISPLHF.

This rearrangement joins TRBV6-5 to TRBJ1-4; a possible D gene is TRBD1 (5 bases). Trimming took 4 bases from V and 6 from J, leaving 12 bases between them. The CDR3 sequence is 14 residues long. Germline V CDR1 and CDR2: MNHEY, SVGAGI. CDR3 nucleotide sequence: TGTGCCAGCAGTTCGGCTGGGGGGGATGAAAAACTGTTTTTT. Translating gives CASSSAGGDEKLFF.

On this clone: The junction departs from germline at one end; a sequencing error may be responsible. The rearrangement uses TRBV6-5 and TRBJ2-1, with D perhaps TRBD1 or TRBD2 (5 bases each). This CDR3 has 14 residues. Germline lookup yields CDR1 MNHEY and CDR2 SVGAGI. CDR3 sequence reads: CASTSSGTENEQFF. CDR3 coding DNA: TGCGCCAGCACGAGCTCCGGGACGGAGAATGAGCAGTTCTTC.

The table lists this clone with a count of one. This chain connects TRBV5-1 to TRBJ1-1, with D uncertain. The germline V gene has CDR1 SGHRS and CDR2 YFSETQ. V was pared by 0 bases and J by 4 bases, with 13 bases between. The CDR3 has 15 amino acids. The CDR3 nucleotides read TGCGCCAGCAGCTTGGGCGGCAGCCAAGGCACTGAAGCTTTCTTT. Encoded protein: CASSLGGSQGTEAFF.

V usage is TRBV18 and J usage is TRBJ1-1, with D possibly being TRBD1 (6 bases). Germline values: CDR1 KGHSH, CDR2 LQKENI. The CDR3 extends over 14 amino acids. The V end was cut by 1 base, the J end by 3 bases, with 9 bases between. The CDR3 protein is CASSPLQGDTEAFF. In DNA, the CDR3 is TGTGCCAGCTCACCACTACAGGGCGACACTGAAGCTTTCTTT.

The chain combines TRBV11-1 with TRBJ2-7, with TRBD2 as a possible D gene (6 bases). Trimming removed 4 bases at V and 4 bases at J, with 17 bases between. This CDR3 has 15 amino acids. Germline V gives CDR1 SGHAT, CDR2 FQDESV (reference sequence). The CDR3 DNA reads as TGTGCCAGCAGCTCCCTTGGGGCAGGGAGGTACGAGCAGTACTTC. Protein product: CASSSLGAGRYEQYF.

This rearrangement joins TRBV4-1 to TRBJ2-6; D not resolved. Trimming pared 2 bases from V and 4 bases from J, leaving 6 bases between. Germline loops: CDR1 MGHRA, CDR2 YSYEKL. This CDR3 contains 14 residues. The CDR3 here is CASSQMSGANVLTF. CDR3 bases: TGCGCCAGCAGCCAAATGTCCGGGGCCAACGTCCTGACTTTC.

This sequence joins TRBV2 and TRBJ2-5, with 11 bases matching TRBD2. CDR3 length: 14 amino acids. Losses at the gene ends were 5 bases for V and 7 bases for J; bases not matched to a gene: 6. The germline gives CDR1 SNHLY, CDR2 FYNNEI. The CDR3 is CASSSGLAGGTQYF. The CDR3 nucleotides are TGTGCCAGCAGTTCGGGGCTAGCGGGGGGGACCCAGTACTTC. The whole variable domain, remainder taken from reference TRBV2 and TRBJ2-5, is EPEVTQTPSHQVTQMGQEVILRCVPISNHLYFYWYRQILGQKVEFLVSFYNNEISEKSEIFDDQFSVERPDGSNFTLKIRSTKLEDSAMYFCASSSGLAGGTQYFGPGTRLLVL.

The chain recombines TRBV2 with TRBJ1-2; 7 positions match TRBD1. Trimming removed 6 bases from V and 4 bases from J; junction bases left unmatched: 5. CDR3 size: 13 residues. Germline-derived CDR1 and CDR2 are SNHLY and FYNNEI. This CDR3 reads CASRSRGVYGYTF. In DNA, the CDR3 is TGTGCCAGCAGGAGCAGGGGGGTCTATGGCTACACCTTC.